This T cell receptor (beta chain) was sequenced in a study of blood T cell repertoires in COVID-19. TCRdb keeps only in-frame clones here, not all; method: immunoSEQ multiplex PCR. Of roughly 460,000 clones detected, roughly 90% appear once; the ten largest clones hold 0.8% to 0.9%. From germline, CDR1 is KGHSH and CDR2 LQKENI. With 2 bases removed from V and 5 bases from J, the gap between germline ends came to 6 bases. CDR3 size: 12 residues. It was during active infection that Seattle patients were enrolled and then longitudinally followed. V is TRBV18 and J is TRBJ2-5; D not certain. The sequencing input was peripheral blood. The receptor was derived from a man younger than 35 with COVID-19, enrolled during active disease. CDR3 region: CASSPVRETQYF. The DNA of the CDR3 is TGTGCCAGCTCACCAGTTCGGGAGACCCAGTACTTC.